This note documents a single TCR beta chain sequence. Its antigen is not identified. These data originate in a study of cytomegalovirus exposure and HLA in healthy donors. Study-wide results and caveats: Later examination showed HLA-associated TCR beta chains had greater clonal expansion than equally common others. A later analysis linked fewer than 20,000 TCR beta sequences to HLA alleles at 0.05 false discovery rate. The listing of 150 to 200 TCR beta chains classed them as cytomegalovirus-associated. An ancestry cluster, one associated with Asian ancestry, reportedly showed fewer N-insertions than the approximately 700-donor mean in a later analysis.

13 Jbeta primers and 60 Vbeta primers were used for the PCR. Data came from immunoSEQ multiplex PCR; TCRdb stores just in-frame clones and leaves some out. There are over 130,000 clones in the sample; roughly four fifths occur only once, and less than 3% lies in the top ten. The V end was cut by 1 base, the J end by 15 bases, with 5 bases between. The CDR3 runs to 9 residues. CDR1 and CDR2 from the germline V gene are SGHTS and YDEGEE. The receptor was isolated from a male donor in good health and CMV-seronegative. Specimen: PBMCs. The chain links TRBV5-8 to TRBJ2-1; D unclear. The CDR3 protein is CASSLPRFF. The CDR3 DNA follows: TGTGCCAGCAGCTTGCCGAGGTTCTTC.